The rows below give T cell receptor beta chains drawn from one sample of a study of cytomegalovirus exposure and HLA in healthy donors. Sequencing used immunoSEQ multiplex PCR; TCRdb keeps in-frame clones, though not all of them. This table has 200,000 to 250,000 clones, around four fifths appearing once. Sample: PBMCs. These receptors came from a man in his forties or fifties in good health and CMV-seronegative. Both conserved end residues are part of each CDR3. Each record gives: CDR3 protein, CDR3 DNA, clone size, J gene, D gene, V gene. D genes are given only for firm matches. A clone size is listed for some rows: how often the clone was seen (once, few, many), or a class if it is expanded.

CAWRGLAGEAYNEQFF	TGTGCCTGGCGAGGACTAGCGGGAGAAGCCTACAATGAGCAGTTCTTC	.	TRBJ2-1	TRBD2	TRBV30
CASSYSAGGYNEQFF	TGTGCCAGCAGTTATTCGGCGGGAGGGTACAATGAGCAGTTCTTC	.	TRBJ2-1	TRBD2	TRBV6-5
CASSLKGSINYGYTF	TGTGCCAGCAGCTTGAAGGGGTCTATCAACTATGGCTACACCTTC	.	TRBJ1-2	.	TRBV5-4
CASSRTSGSYEQFF	TGTGCCAGCAGTCGTACTAGCGGGAGCTATGAGCAGTTCTTC	.	TRBJ2-1	TRBD2	TRBV28
CASSGRDRDFYEQYF	TGTGCCAGCAGCGGCCGGGACAGGGATTTCTACGAGCAGTACTTC	.	TRBJ2-7	TRBD1	TRBV9
CGRTSGRDNEQFF	TGTGGCCGGACTAGCGGGAGGGACAATGAGCAGTTCTTC	.	TRBJ2-1	TRBD2	TRBV19
CASRSLAGARNEQYF	TGTGCCAGCAGATCGCTAGCGGGAGCAAGGAACGAGCAGTACTTC	many	TRBJ2-7	TRBD2	TRBV6-1
CASSLVGESGELFF	TGCGCCAGCAGCTTGGTTGGGGAGTCCGGGGAGCTGTTTTTT	.	TRBJ2-2	.	TRBV5-1
CASITSGNQPQHF	TGTGCCAGCATTACCAGCGGCAATCAGCCCCAGCATTTT	.	TRBJ1-5	.	TRBV28
CASSPPGTTEQYF	TGTGCCAGCTCACCACCTGGGACTACCGAGCAGTACTTC	.	TRBJ2-7	TRBD2	TRBV18
CASSTRGNQPQHF	TGTGCCAGCAGTACCAGGGGGAATCAGCCCCAGCATTTT	.	TRBJ1-5	TRBD1	TRBV27
CAGDGQGPTDTQYF	TGTGCCGGGGACGGACAGGGGCCCACAGATACGCAGTATTTT	few	TRBJ2-3	TRBD1	TRBV6-1
CATYTGERGTGELFF	TGTGCCACCTACACAGGGGAAAGAGGCACCGGGGAGCTGTTTTTT	.	TRBJ2-2	TRBD1	TRBV6-1
CASRPSGSTDTQYF	TGTGCCAGCCGCCCCAGCGGTAGCACAGATACGCAGTATTTT	.	TRBJ2-3	.	TRBV27
CASRRQGADSYEQYF	TGTGCCAGCAGACGACAGGGTGCGGACTCCTACGAGCAGTACTTC	.	TRBJ2-7	TRBD1	TRBV6-1
CASSSNGGELFF	TGTGCCAGCAGCTCCAACGGCGGGGAGCTGTTTTTT	.	TRBJ2-2	.	TRBV6-5
CASISSGASYNEQFF	TGTGCCAGCATTTCTAGCGGCGCCTCCTACAATGAGCAGTTCTTC	few	TRBJ2-1	TRBD2	TRBV28
CASSAGLAEGTDTQYF	TGCGCCAGCAGCGCCGGACTAGCGGAGGGCACAGATACGCAGTATTTT	.	TRBJ2-3	TRBD2	TRBV5-1
CATSEGRVNEQFF	TGTGCCACCTCGGAGGGACGAGTCAATGAGCAGTTCTTC	.	TRBJ2-1	.	TRBV19
CASSERDRGPETQYF	TGTGCCAGCAGTGAGCGGGACAGGGGGCCTGAGACCCAGTACTTC	.	TRBJ2-5	TRBD1	TRBV6-1
CAGSDRTYGYTF	TGTGCCGGCAGTGACAGAACTTATGGCTACACCTTC	.	TRBJ1-2	.	TRBV28
CASSLGGRGPYNEQFF	TGTGCCAGCAGCTTAGGGGGGAGGGGACCCTACAATGAGCAGTTCTTC	once	TRBJ2-1	TRBD2	TRBV11-3
CASSSTGGGYEQYF	TGCGCCAGCAGCTCGACAGGGGGCGGCTACGAGCAGTACTTC	.	TRBJ2-7	TRBD1	TRBV5-1
CASSLGTGNGNTIYF	TGTGCCAGCAGCTTAGGGACAGGGAATGGAAACACCATATATTTT	.	TRBJ1-3	TRBD1	TRBV5-4
CAISEGLAGPTDTQYF	TGTGCCATCAGTGAGGGACTAGCGGGACCCACAGATACGCAGTATTTT	once	TRBJ2-3	TRBD2	TRBV10-3
CASSTETVRTDTQYF	TGTGCCAGCAGCACAGAAACAGTGCGCACAGATACGCAGTATTTT	.	TRBJ2-3	.	TRBV21-1
CASSDSSGWDTQYF	TGTGCCAGCAGTGACAGTAGCGGATGGGATACGCAGTATTTT	.	TRBJ2-3	.	TRBV6-1
CASSEDRMTGYGYTF	TGCGCCAGCAGTGAGGATCGGATGACAGGCTATGGCTACACCTTC	.	TRBJ1-2	.	TRBV10-2
CASSLTGLAGGGTGELFF	TGCGCCAGCAGCCTGACGGGACTAGCGGGAGGCGGCACCGGAGAGCTGTTTTTT	.	TRBJ2-2	TRBD2	TRBV5-1
CASILGRGNTEAFF	TGCGCCAGCATCCTGGGGAGAGGGAACACTGAAGCTTTCTTT	.	TRBJ1-1	.	TRBV5-1
CASRRDSTDTQYF	TGTGCCAGCCGACGGGACTCCACAGATACGCAGTATTTT	.	TRBJ2-3	.	TRBV18
CASSPRLVEQYF	TGTGCCAGCTCACCGAGATTAGTCGAGCAGTACTTC	.	TRBJ2-7	.	TRBV18
CASSIATGALSQPQHF	TGTGCCAGTAGTATAGCGACAGGGGCGCTAAGTCAGCCCCAGCATTTT	.	TRBJ1-5	TRBD1	TRBV19
CASSRDRGGEQYF	TGTGCCAGCAGCCGGGACAGGGGAGGAGAGCAGTACTTC	.	TRBJ2-7	TRBD1	TRBV7-6
CASSDRTGPYGYTF	TGTGCCAGCTCGGACCGGACAGGGCCTTATGGCTACACCTTC	.	TRBJ1-2	TRBD1	TRBV18
CASSPRRGELFF	TGTGCCAGCAGTCCGCGCCGGGGGGAGCTGTTTTTT	.	TRBJ2-2	.	TRBV28
CASSVGTGAYEQYF	TGTGCCAGCAGCGTAGGGACAGGAGCCTACGAGCAGTACTTC	.	TRBJ2-7	TRBD1	TRBV9
CASRGGRKDEQFF	TGTGCCAGCAGGGGCGGGAGAAAGGATGAGCAGTTCTTC	.	TRBJ2-1	TRBD2	TRBV2
CASTWSGGNADTQYF	TGTGCCAGCACTTGGTCGGGCGGGAATGCAGATACGCAGTATTTT	.	TRBJ2-3	.	TRBV11-2
CASSKGTSTSTDTQYF	TGTGCCAGCAGCAAGGGGACTAGTACCAGCACAGATACGCAGTATTTT	.	TRBJ2-3	TRBD2	TRBV27
CASSVRASNYGYTF	TGTGCCAGCAGCGTGCGGGCTTCTAACTATGGCTACACCTTC	few	TRBJ1-2	.	TRBV9
CASSLAGRVEAFF	TGTGCCAGCAGCTTAGCGGGCAGGGTTGAAGCTTTCTTT	.	TRBJ1-1	.	TRBV7-9
CAWSVAGGRPTGELFF	TGTGCCTGGAGTGTGGCGGGAGGGCGCCCGACCGGGGAGCTGTTTTTT	.	TRBJ2-2	TRBD2	TRBV30
CASSLASVSTDTQYF	TGTGCCAGCAGCTTAGCTAGCGTGAGCACAGATACGCAGTATTTT	.	TRBJ2-3	.	TRBV11-2
CASSEPGQRGYGYTF	TGTGCCAGCAGCGAACCGGGACAGCGAGGCTATGGCTACACCTTC	once	TRBJ1-2	TRBD1	TRBV5-5
CASSLLGDSTSTDTQYF	TGTGCCAGCAGTTTACTTGGGGACAGCACTAGCACAGATACGCAGTATTTT	once	TRBJ2-3	TRBD1	TRBV27
CASSEGLAEGNEQFF	TGTGCCAGCAGTGAAGGACTAGCGGAGGGGAATGAGCAGTTCTTC	.	TRBJ2-1	TRBD2	TRBV2
CAWSGLGAGSYEQYF	TGTGCCTGGAGTGGTTTGGGAGCGGGGAGCTACGAGCAGTACTTC	.	TRBJ2-7	TRBD2	TRBV30
CASSSQGASGTEAFF	TGTGCCAGCAGCTCCCAGGGGGCGAGTGGCACTGAAGCTTTCTTT	.	TRBJ1-1	TRBD1	TRBV13
CASSLVPAGYGEQFF	TGTGCCAGCAGCTTAGTTCCAGCGGGATACGGTGAGCAGTTCTTC	.	TRBJ2-1	TRBD2	TRBV11-2
CASSSPGDGANGLTF	TGTGCCAGCAGCTCCCCAGGGGACGGGGCCAACGGCCTGACTTTC	.	TRBJ2-6	.	TRBV7-9
CASSARLAGPRELFF	TGTGCCAGCAGCGCTCGACTAGCGGGCCCGAGGGAGCTGTTTTTT	.	TRBJ2-2	TRBD2	TRBV7-9
CASSLLASGTYNEQFF	TGTGCCAGCAGCTTATTGGCTAGCGGGACCTACAATGAGCAGTTCTTC	.	TRBJ2-1	TRBD2	TRBV7-2
CASESTDTQYF	TGTGCCAGTGAGAGCACAGATACGCAGTATTTT	once	TRBJ2-3	.	TRBV19
CASSLPQGYNEQFF	TGTGCCAGCAGCTTACCTCAGGGTTACAATGAGCAGTTCTTC	.	TRBJ2-1	.	TRBV7-6
CAWTTGLEQYF	TGTGCCTGGACCACAGGGCTCGAGCAGTACTTC	.	TRBJ2-7	.	TRBV30
CASSLASWETQYF	TGTGCCAGCAGCTTAGCTAGTTGGGAGACCCAGTACTTC	.	TRBJ2-5	.	TRBV7-9
CASRKRTGYEQYF	TGTGCCAGCAGGAAAAGAACAGGATACGAGCAGTACTTC	.	TRBJ2-7	.	TRBV6-5